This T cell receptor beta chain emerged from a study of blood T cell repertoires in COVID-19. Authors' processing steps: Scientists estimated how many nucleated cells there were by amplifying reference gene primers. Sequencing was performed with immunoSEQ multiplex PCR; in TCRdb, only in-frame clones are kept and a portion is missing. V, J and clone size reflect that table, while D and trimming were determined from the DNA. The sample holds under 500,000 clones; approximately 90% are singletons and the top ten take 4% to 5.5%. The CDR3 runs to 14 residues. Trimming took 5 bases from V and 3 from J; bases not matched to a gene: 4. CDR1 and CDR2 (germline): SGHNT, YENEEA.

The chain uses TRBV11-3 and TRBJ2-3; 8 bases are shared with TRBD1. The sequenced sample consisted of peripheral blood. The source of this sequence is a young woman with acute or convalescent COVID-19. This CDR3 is CASSPTGGTDTQYF. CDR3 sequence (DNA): TGTGCCAGCAGCCCCACAGGGGGGACAGATACGCAGTATTTT.